These 11 T cell receptor beta chains originate from one sample sequenced in a study of blood T cells in healthy people across ages (dated by TCRdb to about 2015). Library method: 5' RACE. The listed sequencing device is Illumina HiSeq 2500. A second PCR of about 6 to 11 cycles was performed with a sample-barcoded 5' primer and a J-beta primer mix. TCRdb trimmed the raw reads at Q25, called clones with MiXCR and kept productive beta chains. Identical CDR3 protein sequences are pooled into one entry, listed with their most common genes and DNA. This sample lists more than 800,000 distinct CDR3 sequences; less than 35% were detected once. The top ten clonotypes cover around a sixth of the sample. Material for sequencing was blood. The receptors stem from a woman older than 75 in good health.

This clonotype has ten or more counts. Here the CDR3 reads CASSFGGVYNEQFF. DNA of the CDR3: TGTGCCAGCAGTTTCGGCGGGGTTTACAATGAGCAGTTCTTC. The chain has TRBV12-3 or TRBV12-4 and TRBJ2-1; D may be TRBD2 (6 bases). The V gene lost 3 bases and the J gene lost 4 bases, with 10 bases spanning the gap. CDR3 size: 14 residues.

In its sample, this clonotype was seen a few times. The CDR3 reads CASRERGALGETQYF. CDR3 nucleotides: TGTGCCAGTAGGGAGCGGGGGGCCCTCGGAGAGACCCAGTACTTC. V gene TRBV19 combines with J gene TRBJ2-5, with 9 bases lining up with TRBD2. Per the germline V gene, CDR1 is LNHDA and CDR2 is SQIVND (reference sequence). The CDR3 covers 15 residues. With 6 bases clipped from V and 4 bases from J, the junction kept 9 bases outside the gene matches.

The V call is TRBV28, the J call TRBJ2-1; no reliable D call. CDR3 length: 12 amino acids. The V end was cut by 5 bases, the J end by 15 bases, with 17 bases between. Germline V lookup: CDR1 MDHEN, CDR2 SYDVKM. The DNA for the CDR3 is TGTGCCAGCAGTCCGGACGGCATAGGTTGGTTCTTC. This gives the protein CASSPDGIGWFF. The entire variable domain, with the rest obtained from reference TRBV28 and TRBJ2-1, is as follows: DVKVTQSSRYLVKRTGEKVFLECVQDMDHENMFWYRQDPGLGLRLIYFSYDVKMKEKGDIPEGYSVSREKKERFSLILESASTNQTSMYLCASSPDGIGWFFGPGTRLTVL.

The V and J genes are TRBV2 and TRBJ2-3, with D maybe TRBD2 (6 bases). This CDR3 contains 14 residues. Trimming removed 11 bases from V and 6 bases from J, with 21 bases in between. Germline V gives CDR1 SNHLY, CDR2 FYNNEI. CDR3 in DNA: TGTGCCGGCCAAGGAGGCGGGGTCACGGATACGCAGTATTTT. As protein: CAGQGGGVTDTQYF.

This clonotype was recorded once. A read error is possible here, since a much larger clone lies one base away. V and J are TRBV10-3 and TRBJ1-6, with D possibly being TRBD1 (5 bases). The CDR3 has 14 residues. V lost 2 bases and J 13 bases, leaving 15 bases between the germline ends. Germline lookup yields CDR1 ENHRY and CDR2 SYGVKD. CDR3 loop: CAISEGGGRRPLHF. CDR3 nucleotides: TGTGCCATCAGTGAGGGTGGGGGGAGGCGGCCCCTCCACTTT.

This clonotype was observed many times. The chain links TRBV20-1 to TRBJ2-3, with 15 bases aligning to TRBD2. The CDR3 totals 18 residues. Germline-derived CDR1 and CDR2 are DFQATT and SNEGSKA (reference sequence). Trimming at V came to 5 bases and at J to 0 bases, leaving 9 bases not matched to a gene. In nucleotides, the CDR3 is TGCAGTGCTCCGGGACTAGCGGGGGGTTACTCTAGCACAGATACGCAGTATTTT. It yields the protein CSAPGLAGGYSSTDTQYF.

The sample holds many counts of this clonotype. The chain combines TRBV20-1 with TRBJ2-1, with 7 bases lining up with TRBD2. Germline CDR1 and CDR2: DFQATT and SNEGSKA (reference sequence). CDR3 length: 14 amino acids. V was pared by 0 bases and J by 3 bases, with 2 bases of the junction left unmatched. The CDR3 protein is CSARDSSGYNEQFF. The DNA for the CDR3 is TGCAGTGCTAGAGATTCTAGCGGCTACAATGAGCAGTTCTTC.

As for this clonotype: A much larger clone is a single base away; this may be a read error. The V call is TRBV5-5, the J call TRBJ2-3; D gene uncertain. The CDR3 has 14 residues. The germline gives CDR1 SGHKS, CDR2 YYEKEE (reference sequence). V lost 3 bases and J lost 6, with 14 bases in between. In nucleotides, the CDR3 is TGTGCCAGCAGCTGTGCCTCAGCCGGGGATACGCAGTATTTT. Translated, it gives CASSCASAGDTQYF.

This clonotype was seen repeatedly, ten times or more. The chain joins TRBV7-9 to TRBJ2-7, with D perhaps being TRBD1 or TRBD2 (5 bases each). V lost 5 bases to trimming and J lost 7 bases, with 15 bases between them. There are 13 residues in the CDR3. Germline CDR1 and CDR2: SEHNR and FQNEAQ (reference sequence). CDR3 in amino acids: CASSPRTTREQYF. CDR3 DNA sequence: TGTGCCAGCAGCCCCAGGACAACTAGGGAGCAGTACTTC.

This clonotype was recorded a few times. The chain carries TRBV27 and TRBJ1-1; D is undetermined. Germline loops: CDR1 MNHEY, CDR2 SMNVEV (reference sequence). The CDR3 runs 13 residues. V lost 3 bases, J lost 6 bases, and 11 bases lay in between. In DNA form, the CDR3 reads TGTGCCAGCAGTTTCCTGTCGGCCTCTGAAGCTTTCTTT. This sequence encodes CASSFLSASEAFF.

The rearrangement links TRBV15 to TRBJ2-6; 7 nucleotides match TRBD1. With V trimmed by 2 bases and J by 0 bases, 10 bases remained unmatched. The CDR3 has 19 residues. CDR1 and CDR2 (germline): LNHNV, YYDKDF (reference sequence). The DNA for the CDR3 is TGTGCCACCAGCAGAAACAGGGCAGGGGGTAGCTCTGGGGCCAACGTCCTGACTTTC. Translating it yields CATSRNRAGGSSGANVLTF.